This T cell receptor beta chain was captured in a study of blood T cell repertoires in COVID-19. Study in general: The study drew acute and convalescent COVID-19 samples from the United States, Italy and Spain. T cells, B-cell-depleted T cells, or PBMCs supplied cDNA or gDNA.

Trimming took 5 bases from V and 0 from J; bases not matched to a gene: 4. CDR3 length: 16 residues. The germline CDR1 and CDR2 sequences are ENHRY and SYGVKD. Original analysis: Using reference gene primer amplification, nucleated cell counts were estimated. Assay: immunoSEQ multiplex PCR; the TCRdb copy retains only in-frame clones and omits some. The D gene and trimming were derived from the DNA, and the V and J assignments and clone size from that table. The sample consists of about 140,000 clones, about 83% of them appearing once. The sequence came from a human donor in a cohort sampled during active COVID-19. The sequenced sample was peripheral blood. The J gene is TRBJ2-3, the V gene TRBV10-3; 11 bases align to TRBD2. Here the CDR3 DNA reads TGTGCCATCAGTCCCCGGACTAGCGGGAGCACAGATACGCAGTATTTT. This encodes CAISPRTSGSTDTQYF.